These 27 T cell receptor beta chains were sequenced from one sample in a study of cytomegalovirus exposure and HLA in healthy donors. The PCR made use of 60 Vbeta and 13 Jbeta primers. Method: immunoSEQ multiplex PCR; TCRdb's copy keeps in-frame clones and lacks some. The data show roughly 200,000 clones, with around 74% seen just once and roughly 2.8% held by the top ten. Sequencing was carried out using PBMCs. These receptor sequences come from a male donor in good health and CMV-seronegative.

The chain links TRBV15 to TRBJ2-6, with D tentatively TRBD2 (6 bases). Germline-derived CDR1 and CDR2 are LNHNV and YYDKDF (reference sequence). This CDR3 region has 18 residues. The V and J ends lost 3 bases and 0 bases respectively, with 15 bases between them. In DNA, the CDR3 is TGTGCCACCAGCAGCCTCGGGGGACTCTACTCTGGGGCCAACGTCCTGACTTTC. The encoded protein is CATSSLGGLYSGANVLTF.

The J gene is TRBJ1-5, the V gene TRBV4-1; no clear D gene. Germline V CDR1 and CDR2: MGHRA, YSYEKL. The germline V and J ends were trimmed by 1 base and 0 bases, with 4 bases remaining between them. CDR3 size: 14 residues. The CDR3 region has the DNA TGCGCCAGCAGCCAAGGCGTTAGCAATCAGCCCCAGCATTTT. It translates to CASSQGVSNQPQHF.

This chain connects TRBV7-2 to TRBJ1-1; D is unclear. The V end lost 8 bases, the J end lost 0 bases, and 13 bases lay between the germline ends. Germline assignment: CDR1 SGHTA and CDR2 FQGNSA. The CDR3 runs to 14 residues. The CDR3 is CASSYISMNTEAFF. The CDR3 DNA sequence: TGTGCCAGCTCTTACATCTCAATGAACACTGAAGCTTTCTTT.

V and J are TRBV6-1 and TRBJ2-7; D possibly corresponds to TRBD2 (6 bases). Germline CDR1 is MNHNS and CDR2 is SASEGT. The CDR3 runs to 14 residues. The germline V and J ends were trimmed by 1 base and 6 bases, with 13 bases remaining between them. The DNA for the CDR3 is TGTGCCAGCAGTGAAGGGTCGGGAGCGGGCGAGCAGTACTTC. The encoded protein is CASSEGSGAGEQYF.

The chain combines TRBV9 with TRBJ2-1, with TRBD2 matching 9 bases. The CDR3 runs to 16 residues. Losses at the gene ends were 0 bases for V and 3 bases for J; bases not matched to a gene: 4. CDR1 and CDR2 (germline): SGDLS, YYNGEE. The CDR3 nucleotides are TGTGCCAGCAGCGTAGATAGGCGGGAGGGCTACAATGAGCAGTTCTTC. Translated, it gives CASSVDRREGYNEQFF. Supplemented by reference TRBV9 and TRBJ2-1, the full variable domain reads DSGVTQTPKHLITATGQRVTLRCSPRSGDLSVYWYQQSLDQGLQFLIQYYNGEERAKGNILERFSAQQFPDLHSELNLSSLELGDSALYFCASSVDRREGYNEQFFGPGTRLTVL.

V and J are TRBV28 and TRBJ2-2; 7 nucleotides match TRBD2. Trimming removed 3 bases from V and 5 bases from J; junction bases left unmatched: 6. There are 15 residues in the CDR3. Germline CDR1 MDHEN, CDR2 SYDVKM. The CDR3 loop reads CASSFRAGVTGELFF. CDR3 bases: TGTGCCAGCAGTTTTCGTGCGGGAGTAACCGGGGAGCTGTTTTTT.

CDR3 sequence (DNA): TGTGCCAGCAGTTTATATTCCAGGCGGGGGGCCCCTCAGCCCCAGCATTTT. It is translated as CASSLYSRRGAPQPQHF. The chain combines TRBV27 with TRBJ1-5; D might be TRBD1 (6 bases). Germline values: CDR1 MNHEY, CDR2 SMNVEV (reference sequence). The CDR3 extends over 17 amino acids. The germline V and J ends were trimmed by 1 base and 6 bases, with 19 bases remaining between them.

The J gene is TRBJ2-1, the V gene TRBV5-4; TRBD2 matches at 10 bases. CDR3 length equals 18 residues. Per the germline V gene, CDR1 is SGHNT and CDR2 is YYREEE (reference sequence). Losses at the gene ends were 4 bases for V and 15 bases for J; bases not matched to a gene: 25. CDR3 protein: CASSQNPPGASGSPFRFF. CDR3 nucleotides: TGTGCCAGCAGCCAAAATCCACCCGGGGCTAGCGGGAGCCCTTTTAGGTTCTTC.

This chain uses TRBV15 with TRBJ2-7; 8 bases are a match to TRBD1. The CDR3 is 14 residues long. The ends lost 2 bases at V and 3 bases at J; junction bases unmatched: 3. Germline values: CDR1 LNHNV, CDR2 YYDKDF (reference sequence). CDR3 residues: CATSRNRGSYEQYF. In DNA, the CDR3 is TGTGCCACCAGCAGAAACAGGGGGAGCTACGAGCAGTACTTC.

The rearrangement links TRBV5-4 to TRBJ2-1, with unresolved D. CDR3 length: 13 residues. Per germline, CDR1 SGHNT and CDR2 YYREEE (reference sequence). Trimming pared 0 bases from V and 5 bases from J, leaving 6 bases between. The CDR3 nucleotides are TGTGCCAGCAGCTTGGACAGCAACAATGAGCAGTTCTTC. It yields the protein CASSLDSNNEQFF.

The chain uses TRBV5-4 and TRBJ1-4; D remains unclear. Trimming removed 0 bases from V and 7 bases from J, with 4 bases in between. Germline values: CDR1 SGHNT, CDR2 YYREEE (reference sequence). This CDR3 comprises 12 residues. The CDR3 DNA is TGTGCCAGCAGCTTGGATAGTGAAAAACTGTTTTTT. This sequence encodes CASSLDSEKLFF.

This chain connects TRBV6-1 to TRBJ2-3, with a tentative D call TRBD2 (6 bases). CDR1 MNHNS and CDR2 SASEGT come from the germline V gene. V was cut by 2 bases and J by 1 base, with 13 bases left in between. The CDR3 sequence is 16 residues long. CDR3 sequence: CASSEMGGVGTDTQYF. The CDR3 coding sequence is TGTGCCAGCAGTGAAATGGGGGGAGTGGGCACAGATACGCAGTATTTT.

The chain joins TRBV5-1 to TRBJ2-3, with TRBD1 identical over 9 bases. Losses at the gene ends were 4 bases for V and 3 bases for J; bases not matched to a gene: 9. The CDR3 contains 16 residues. Germline lookup yields CDR1 SGHRS and CDR2 YFSETQ. The CDR3, as DNA: TGCGCCAGCAGCCCGAACAGGGGGCTGAGTACAGATACGCAGTATTTT. Translating it yields CASSPNRGLSTDTQYF.

The chain is built from TRBV5-1 and TRBJ2-1; 7 bases are shared with TRBD1. This CDR3 has 15 amino acids. CDR1 and CDR2 from the germline V gene are SGHRS and YFSETQ. With V trimmed by 1 base and J by 5 bases, 6 bases remained unmatched. CDR3 sequence (DNA): TGCGCCAGCAGCTTGTCCCGGGACAGTAACAATGAGCAGTTCTTC. Residues: CASSLSRDSNNEQFF.

The chain has TRBV28 and TRBJ2-5; 7 bases fit TRBD2. V shed 10 bases, J shed 3 bases, and the junction held 14 bases outside the gene matches. The CDR3 contains 15 residues. The germline CDR1 and CDR2 sequences are MDHEN and SYDVKM. CDR3 bases: TGTGCCACCGAAGGGGCAAGCGGGGCAAAAGAGACCCAGTACTTC. Its translation: CATEGASGAKETQYF.

The rearrangement joins TRBV28 to TRBJ2-7, with D possibly TRBD1 on 5 matching bases. Germline CDR1 and CDR2: MDHEN and SYDVKM. Trimming removed 2 bases at V and 4 bases at J, with 9 bases between. The CDR3 is 13 residues long. This CDR3 reads CASSLASGYEQYF. For the CDR3, the DNA is TGTGCCAGCAGTTTAGCCTCAGGGTACGAGCAGTACTTC.

The CDR3 region has the DNA TGCAGCGTTGCGGGTTGGGTTACTAACACAGATACGCAGTATTTT. This sequence encodes CSVAGWVTNTDTQYF. This chain uses TRBV29-1 with TRBJ2-3; D remains unclear. Trimming cost V 4 bases and J 2 bases, with 16 bases left between them. The CDR3 consists of 15 residues. Per the germline V gene, CDR1 is SQVTM and CDR2 is ANQGSEA.

This clone has a handful of counts. The gene calls are TRBV30 and TRBJ2-1; 9 nucleotides match TRBD2. This CDR3 has 16 residues. Trimming cost V 0 bases and J 5 bases; bases outside gene matches: 8. Germline V gene sequence: CDR1 GTSNPN, CDR2 SVGIG (reference sequence). CDR3 nucleotide sequence: TGTGCCTGGAGTGTAGGTGGTAGCGGGAGACACAATGAGCAGTTCTTC. Translating gives CAWSVGGSGRHNEQFF.

This clone was seen a handful of times. The chain couples TRBV7-2 to TRBJ2-7; TRBD1 agrees at 7 bases. V shed 0 bases, J shed 3 bases, and the junction held 8 bases outside the gene matches. CDR3 length: 16 residues. The germline V gene has CDR1 SGHTA and CDR2 FQGNSA. The CDR3 DNA is TGTGCCAGCAGCTTAGCAGCAGGGGGAGCCTACTACGAGCAGTACTTC. Amino acid sequence: CASSLAAGGAYYEQYF.

This chain joins TRBV19 and TRBJ2-6, with a weak D call TRBD2 (6 bases). The V gene lost 5 bases and the J gene lost 9 bases, with 11 bases spanning the gap. This CDR3 spans 13 amino acids. CDR1 LNHDA and CDR2 SQIVND come from the germline V gene (reference sequence). CDR3 amino acids: CASSDLRGNVLTF. CDR3 nucleotide sequence: TGTGCCAGTAGTGACCTGCGGGGCAACGTCCTGACTTTC.

This chain connects TRBV18 to TRBJ1-1; D might be TRBD1 (5 bases). The CDR3 spans 13 residues. Trimming took off 0 bases at V and 6 bases at J, with 8 bases between the two ends. The V gene's germline CDR1 is KGHSH and CDR2 LQKENI. As DNA, the CDR3 is TGTGCCAGCTCACCACCGGCGACAGCTGAAGCTTTCTTT. Its translation: CASSPPATAEAFF.

This clone was seen only a few times. The chain uses TRBV5-6 and TRBJ2-7; 7 bases map to TRBD1. CDR3 size: 14 residues. Trimming cost V 2 bases and J 4 bases; bases outside gene matches: 6. CDR1 and CDR2 (germline): SGHDT, YYEEEE. This CDR3 reads CASSFTGVLYEQYF. The CDR3 nucleotides are TGTGCCAGCAGCTTCACAGGGGTATTATACGAGCAGTACTTC.

A few counts support this clone. The chain is built from TRBV2 and TRBJ2-3; D is unresolved. This CDR3 has 15 amino acids. Between the trimmed V and J ends, which lost 1 base and 1 base, there was a span of 9 bases. CDR1 and CDR2 (germline): SNHLY, FYNNEI. The CDR3 region is CASSEDGLRTDTQYF. CDR3 DNA sequence: TGTGCCAGCAGTGAAGATGGGCTACGCACAGATACGCAGTATTTT.

This chain connects TRBV29-1 to TRBJ1-5; tentative D call: TRBD1 (5 bases). The length of the CDR3 is 12 residues. Germline V gives CDR1 SQVTM, CDR2 ANQGSEA. V was shortened by 4 bases and J by 1 base, with 5 bases between the two germline ends. The CDR3 sequence: CSVGQSNQPQHF. CDR3 DNA: TGCAGCGTTGGACAGAGCAATCAGCCCCAGCATTTT.

The J gene is TRBJ1-5, the V gene TRBV18, with 8 bases matching TRBD1. The CDR3 runs to 15 residues. Germline CDR1 and CDR2: KGHSH and LQKENI. The V and J ends lost 3 bases and 5 bases, in that order; junction bases with no gene match: 6. CDR3 nucleotide sequence: TGTGCCAGCTCACCCGAGTCAGGGGGCTATCAGCCCCAGCATTTT. Its translation is CASSPESGGYQPQHF.

This clone was observed a few times. The V gene is TRBV9, the J gene TRBJ2-2; possible D gene TRBD2, 5 bases. The V end was cut by 2 bases, the J end by 7 bases, with 18 bases between. The CDR3 is 16 residues long. Germline V gene sequence: CDR1 SGDLS, CDR2 YYNGEE. The CDR3 DNA is TGTGCCAGCAGCGTTGTCCGGGATATGTCTGGCGGGGAGCTGTTTTTT. This sequence encodes CASSVVRDMSGGELFF.

The chain has TRBV27 and TRBJ2-1; 9 bases align to TRBD1. CDR1 and CDR2 (germline): MNHEY, SMNVEV (reference sequence). The CDR3 length is 15 residues. J was trimmed by 5 bases and V by 2 bases; bases with no gene match: 4. The CDR3 DNA is TGTGCCAGCAGTTTAACCGGGACAGGGAACAATGAGCAGTTCTTC. This encodes CASSLTGTGNNEQFF.